Listed here are 13 T cell receptor beta chains from one sample, sequenced in a study of cytomegalovirus exposure and HLA in healthy donors. In the PCR, 60 Vbeta and 13 Jbeta primers were used. The assay was immunoSEQ multiplex PCR, and TCRdb's table has in-frame clones only and misses some. The repertoire holds 50,000 to 70,000 clones, more than 75% seen once, with roughly 3.1% in the top ten. The material sequenced was PBMCs. Receptors were obtained from a girl under 18 in good health and CMV-seropositive.

This sequence joins TRBV6-1 and TRBJ1-1, with 9 bases identical to TRBD1. J was trimmed by 2 bases and V by 8 bases; bases with no gene match: 6. CDR1 and CDR2 from the germline V gene are MNHNS and SASEGT. The CDR3 loop spans 14 amino acids. CDR3 in DNA: TGTGCCAGCGGATGGACAGGGGATAACACTGAAGCTTTCTTT. The encoded protein is CASGWTGDNTEAFF.

The rearrangement joins TRBV10-2 to TRBJ2-1; 10 nucleotides line up with TRBD1. V was pared by 4 bases and J by 12 bases, with 3 bases of the junction left unmatched. The CDR3 contains 12 residues. Germline assignment: CDR1 WSHSY and CDR2 SAAADI. The CDR3 protein is CASSGDRGRQFF. In nucleotides, the CDR3 is TGCGCCAGCAGTGGGGACAGGGGTCGGCAGTTCTTC.

The CDR3 DNA is TGTGCCAGCAGTGAAGGCGGGGCGGGCTCCTACAATGAGCAGTTCTTC. It translates to CASSEGGAGSYNEQFF. The chain uses TRBV2 and TRBJ2-1; D possibly corresponds to TRBD2 (6 bases). Trimming removed 1 base from V and 0 bases from J, with 10 bases in between. CDR3 length: 16 amino acids. The V gene's germline CDR1 is SNHLY and CDR2 FYNNEI.

The rearrangement uses TRBV10-3 and TRBJ1-1; 10 bases match TRBD1. The V and J ends lost 0 bases and 1 base, in that order; junction bases with no gene match: 8. Germline CDR1 and CDR2: ENHRY and SYGVKD. The CDR3 extends over 18 amino acids. CDR3 in DNA: TGTGCCATCAGTGAGTCGAGGACAGGGGGTAGAAAGAACACTGAAGCTTTCTTT. This codes for CAISESRTGGRKNTEAFF.

The table lists this clone with a count of one. This chain connects TRBV2 to TRBJ1-5; TRBD1 agrees at 7 bases. The J segment lost 8 bases and the V segment lost 5 bases, leaving 3 bases of the junction unmatched. The CDR3 has 12 residues. Germline V gene data show CDR1 as SNHLY and CDR2 as FYNNEI. The CDR3 nucleotides read TGTGCCAGCAGTAAAACAGGGGAGCCCCAGCATTTT. Translating gives CASSKTGEPQHF.

The table lists this clone with a count of one. V gene TRBV4-1 combines with J gene TRBJ2-7; the match to TRBD2 covers 9 bases. V dropped 0 bases and J dropped 3; count of bases not matched to a gene: 9. The CDR3 sequence is 17 residues long. Germline values: CDR1 MGHRA, CDR2 YSYEKL. Here the CDR3 DNA reads TGCGCCAGCAGCCAAGATAGGGGTAGCGGGGGCCGCTACGAGCAGTACTTC. This encodes CASSQDRGSGGRYEQYF.

The gene calls are TRBV11-2 and TRBJ2-6, with TRBD1 matching over 7 bases. The germline V gene has CDR1 SGHAT and CDR2 FQNNGV. V shed 3 bases and J 2 bases; nucleotides not matched to a gene: 10. CDR3 length: 18 residues. In DNA form, the CDR3 reads TGTGCCAGCAGCTTTCAGGGGGTTCAATCTGCTGGGGCCAACGTCCTGACTTTC. Protein product: CASSFQGVQSAGANVLTF.

This rearrangement joins TRBV27 to TRBJ1-1, with 7 bases lining up with TRBD1. The germline V gene has CDR1 MNHEY and CDR2 SMNVEV (reference sequence). V lost 5 bases to trimming and J lost 3 bases; unmatched junction nucleotides: 6. The CDR3 sequence is 14 residues long. The CDR3 DNA is TGTGCCAGCAGTCTACACACAGGGGACACTGAAGCTTTCTTT. Its protein product is CASSLHTGDTEAFF.

Turning to this clone: Additional DNA sequences in this sample encode the identical CDR3. This chain uses TRBV4-1 with TRBJ2-3; no reliable D call. The length of the CDR3 is 13 residues. V was clipped by 1 base and J by 2 bases, with 4 bases between them. Germline V CDR1 and CDR2: MGHRA, YSYEKL. CDR3 in amino acids: CASSQANTDTQYF. The CDR3 coding sequence is TGCGCCAGCAGCCAAGCAAACACAGATACGCAGTATTTT.

The V call is TRBV2, the J call TRBJ2-2; 7 nucleotides align to TRBD2. V lost 4 bases to trimming and J lost 2 bases; unmatched junction nucleotides: 4. The CDR3 spans 15 residues. CDR1 is SNHLY, CDR2 FYNNEI, per germline. The CDR3 region is CASSVAGVNTGELFF. In DNA form, the CDR3 reads TGTGCCAGCAGTGTTGCGGGAGTCAACACCGGGGAGCTGTTTTTT.

This clone came up once. The chain couples TRBV29-1 to TRBJ2-3; TRBD2 aligns across 8 bases. The CDR3 is made up of 15 amino acids. With V trimmed by 2 bases and J by 2 bases, 6 bases remained unmatched. CDR1 is SQVTM and CDR2 is ANQGSEA in the germline V gene. For the CDR3, the DNA is TGCAGCGTTGAATCGGCGGGAGGCCCCACAGATACGCAGTATTTT. Translating gives CSVESAGGPTDTQYF.

The rearrangement uses TRBV5-1 and TRBJ1-1, with D possibly matching TRBD1 (5 bases). The CDR3 spans 14 residues. Germline V gives CDR1 SGHRS, CDR2 YFSETQ. V was cut by 4 bases and J by 3 bases, with 13 bases left in between. The CDR3 DNA reads as TGCGCCAGCAGCCCCCTCGGAGGGGACACTGAAGCTTTCTTT. It yields the protein CASSPLGGDTEAFF.

This chain links TRBV14 with TRBJ2-4; weak D call: TRBD1 (7 bases). The V and J ends lost 5 bases and 4 bases respectively, with 9 bases between them. Germline assignment: CDR1 SGHDN and CDR2 FVKESK. The length of the CDR3 is 13 residues. DNA for the CDR3: TGTGCCAGCAGCGCGGGACAGAAAAACATTCAGTACTTC. Translation: CASSAGQKNIQYF. The variable domain in full, completed from reference TRBV14 and TRBJ2-4, reads EAGVTQFPSHSVIEKGQTVTLRCDPISGHDNLYWYRRVMGKEIKFLLHFVKESKQDESGMPNNRFLAERTGGTYSTLKVQPAELEDSGVYFCASSAGQKNIQYFGAGTRLSVL.